The 24 T cell receptor beta chains below were found in one sample sequenced in a study of blood T cells in healthy people across ages. The second PCR ran roughly 6 to 11 cycles with a sample-barcoded 5' primer and J-beta primers. TCRdb passed the 5' RACE reads through MiXCR, listing each CDR3 protein once. The sample has 1.5 million to 2 million distinct CDR3 sequences, less than 50% seen once. Source material: blood. Receptors were obtained from a woman between 35 and 50 years old in good health.

The chain uses TRBV27 and TRBJ2-5, with a tentative D call TRBD2 (6 bases). V was cut by 6 bases and J by 1 base, with 18 bases left in between. This CDR3 contains 16 residues. CDR1 is MNHEY, CDR2 SMNVEV, per germline (reference sequence). The CDR3 DNA sequence: TGTGCCAGCAGCCCATGGGGTAGCGGAGCCCAAGAGACCCAGTACTTC. Translating gives CASSPWGSGAQETQYF.

The CDR3 region has the DNA TGTGCCACCAGTGGAGACAGGGGGCTTTACAATGAGCAGTTCTTC. Translation gives CATSGDRGLYNEQFF. The J gene is TRBJ2-1, the V gene TRBV24-1, with 10 bases that match TRBD1. Germline CDR1 reads KGHDR; CDR2 reads SFDVKD. The CDR3 is 15 residues long. The junction had 4 bases not matched to a gene; V was cut back by 5 bases and J by 4 bases.

This clonotype appeared once. The chain recombines TRBV12-3 or TRBV12-4 with TRBJ2-3; 15 bases match TRBD2. Losses at the gene ends were 5 bases for V and 6 bases for J; bases not matched to a gene: 9. The CDR3 is 17 residues long. CDR3 sequence (DNA): TGTGCCAGCAGTGGGGGGACTAGCGGGGGGTATGTTGATACGCAGTATTTT. Amino acids: CASSGGTSGGYVDTQYF.

The chain joins TRBV5-1 to TRBJ1-6, with D uncertain. The V end was cut by 1 base, the J end by 10 bases, with 18 bases between. There are 16 residues in the CDR3. Germline V gene sequence: CDR1 SGHRS, CDR2 YFSETQ. CDR3 protein: CASSLTTENMISPLHF. In nucleotides, the CDR3 is TGCGCCAGCAGCTTGACGACGGAGAATATGATCTCACCCCTCCACTTT.

This chain uses TRBV3-1 with TRBJ1-2, with 11 bases aligning to TRBD1. Per the germline V gene, CDR1 is LGHDT and CDR2 is YNNKEL (reference sequence). V gave up 8 bases and J gave up 7 bases; unmatched junction bases: 12. CDR3 length equals 15 residues. CDR3 DNA sequence: TGTGCCAGCTGGGGACAGGGGGTAGGCCCGGGTGGCTACACCTTC. Its protein is CASWGQGVGPGGYTF.

In DNA form, the CDR3 reads TGTGCCAGCAGCGCGGACGCGACAGGGACCGACGAGCAGTACTTC. Protein sequence: CASSADATGTDEQYF. The V and J genes are TRBV9 and TRBJ2-7, with 7 bases that match TRBD1. The germline CDR1 and CDR2 sequences are SGDLS and YYNGEE. V lost 3 bases to trimming and J lost 5 bases; unmatched junction nucleotides: 11. The CDR3 covers 15 residues.

The sample holds a few counts of this clonotype. The chain is built from TRBV29-1 and TRBJ2-1, with D possibly being TRBD2 (5 bases). Germline V gene lookup returns CDR1 SQVTM and CDR2 ANQGSEA. This CDR3 has 16 amino acids. V lost 2 bases, J lost 0 bases, and 14 bases lay in between. CDR3 sequence reads: CSVESGSAASYNEQFF. DNA for the CDR3: TGCAGCGTTGAATCTGGTAGCGCCGCCTCCTACAATGAGCAGTTCTTC.

The genes are TRBV28 and TRBJ2-5; weak D call: TRBD1 (5 bases). V dropped 7 bases and J dropped 3 bases, with 12 bases sitting between them. Germline values: CDR1 MDHEN, CDR2 SYDVKM. The length of the CDR3 is 13 residues. CDR3 in DNA: TGTGCCAGCAACATGGCAGGGAAAGAGACCCAGTACTTC. Encoded protein: CASNMAGKETQYF.

The chain uses TRBV7-2 and TRBJ2-1; 11 bases line up with TRBD2. Trimming at V came to 5 bases and at J to 4 bases, leaving 10 bases not matched to a gene. This CDR3 has 17 residues. Per the germline V gene, CDR1 is SGHTA and CDR2 is FQGNSA. Here the CDR3 DNA reads TGTGCCAGCAGCAGAACAGTAGCGGGGGGGCCATACAATGAGCAGTTCTTC. It translates to CASSRTVAGGPYNEQFF.

J is TRBJ2-1 and V is TRBV29-1, with TRBD2 identical over 8 bases. The trim removed 4 bases at V and 7 bases at J, leaving 6 bases unmatched. The CDR3 runs 13 residues. Germline V gene data show CDR1 as SQVTM and CDR2 as ANQGSEA. For the CDR3, the DNA is TGCAGCGTTGTTGCGGGGGGTTTTAATGAGCAGTTCTTC. Residues: CSVVAGGFNEQFF.

The gene calls are TRBV7-2 and TRBJ1-2; the match to TRBD1 covers 7 bases. This CDR3 contains 18 residues. J gave up 5 bases and V 0 bases, and 15 bases lay outside the gene matches. Germline V CDR1 and CDR2: SGHTA, FQGNSA. The CDR3 sequence is CASSLALGTGELGYGYTF. In nucleotides, the CDR3 is TGTGCCAGCAGCTTAGCGCTGGGCACAGGGGAATTAGGGTATGGCTACACCTTC.

The chain couples TRBV4-2 to TRBJ2-3, with D unclear. The CDR3 runs 16 residues. V was pared by 3 bases and J by 1 base, with 14 bases between. The V gene's germline CDR1 is LGHNA and CDR2 YNFKEQ. The CDR3 reads CASSHRSRAGTDTQYF. The CDR3, as DNA: TGTGCCAGCAGCCATCGATCTAGAGCTGGCACAGATACGCAGTATTTT.

This chain connects TRBV29-1 to TRBJ2-1, with a possible D match to TRBD1 (6 bases). The V end was cut by 1 base, the J end by 3 bases, with 10 bases between. Germline V gives CDR1 SQVTM, CDR2 ANQGSEA. The CDR3 is made up of 14 amino acids. CDR3 in amino acids: CSVEGTVIYNEQFF. CDR3 nucleotides: TGCAGCGTTGAAGGGACAGTTATCTACAATGAGCAGTTCTTC.

The V and J genes are TRBV28 and TRBJ2-4, with unresolved D. TRBJ2-5 matches the DNA end more closely, so the J call is doubtful. The CDR3 spans 14 residues. Germline CDR1 and CDR2: MDHEN and SYDVKM. CDR3 loop: CASSSLYEEGTQYF. In DNA, the CDR3 is TGTGCCAGCAGTTCCCTCTATGAGGAAGGGACCCAGTACTTC.

This clonotype was seen more than once but under ten times. The chain combines TRBV20-1 with TRBJ1-5, with D unclear. V lost 3 bases and J 5 bases, leaving 11 bases between the germline ends. In germline, CDR1 is DFQATT, CDR2 SNEGSKA (reference sequence). The CDR3 runs to 13 residues. This CDR3 reads CSARDPMDQPQHF. CDR3 nucleotide sequence: TGCAGTGCTAGGGACCCAATGGATCAGCCCCAGCATTTT.

The V gene is TRBV5-1, the J gene TRBJ2-7; D is ambiguous. Germline V gene data show CDR1 as SGHRS and CDR2 as YFSETQ. The CDR3 runs to 15 residues. V lost 0 bases to trimming and J lost 3 bases, with 13 bases between them. CDR3 loop: CASSLESWGSYEQYF. The CDR3 nucleotides read TGCGCCAGCAGCTTGGAGAGTTGGGGAAGCTACGAGCAGTACTTC.

The CDR3 protein is CASSYSDPGEGESYNEQFF. The DNA of the CDR3 is TGTGCCAGCAGTTACTCGGACCCGGGGGAGGGAGAGTCCTACAATGAGCAGTTCTTC. The V call is TRBV6-5, the J call TRBJ2-1; TRBD2 agrees at 7 bases. With 0 bases clipped from V and 1 base from J, the junction kept 12 bases outside the gene matches. The CDR3 extends over 19 amino acids. The germline V gene has CDR1 MNHEY and CDR2 SVGAGI.

The chain couples TRBV6-1 to TRBJ1-5, with unresolved D. CDR3 length: 14 amino acids. Trimming pared 6 bases from V and 0 bases from J, leaving 9 bases between. CDR1 and CDR2 (germline): MNHNS, SASEGT. CDR3 DNA: TGTGCCAGCAGATTCCCTGCTAGCAATCAGCCCCAGCATTTT. This gives the protein CASRFPASNQPQHF.

The V and J genes are TRBV3-1 and TRBJ1-2; a possible D gene is TRBD1 (6 bases). The germline gives CDR1 LGHDT, CDR2 YNNKEL (reference sequence). This CDR3 has 17 residues. The V and J ends lost 2 bases and 5 bases respectively, with 21 bases between them. The CDR3 loop is CASSQQGNLSPPYGYTF. The CDR3, as DNA: TGTGCCAGCAGCCAACAGGGGAATCTCTCTCCCCCATATGGCTACACCTTC.

Worth noting for this clonotype: Germline is not matched at one junction end, which may reflect a read error. The rearrangement links TRBV28 to TRBJ2-4, with D perhaps TRBD1 (7 bases). Germline CDR1 is MDHEN and CDR2 is SYDVKM. The CDR3 sequence is 18 residues long. CDR3 region: CASSFQYSRGTAKNVQYF. CDR3 DNA: TGTGCCAGCAGTTTCCAATACTCCCGGGGGACAGCCAAAAACGTTCAGTACTTC.

In this sample, this clonotype turned up once. The rearrangement joins TRBV20-1 to TRBJ1-2, with D perhaps TRBD1 (5 bases). The germline CDR1 and CDR2 sequences are DFQATT and SNEGSKA (reference sequence). The CDR3 is 15 residues long. Trimming removed 6 bases from V and 0 bases from J, with 17 bases in between. CDR3 residues: CSAHDSGRPNYGYTF. Here the CDR3 DNA reads TGCAGTGCACACGATTCGGGACGGCCTAACTATGGCTACACCTTC.

V usage is TRBV6-6 and J usage is TRBJ1-2, with D tentatively TRBD1 (5 bases). The CDR3 is 14 amino acids. V gave up 8 bases and J gave up 8 bases, with 21 bases separating them. Germline V gene data show CDR1 as MNHNY and CDR2 as SVGAGI (reference sequence). The CDR3: CASSQRRGSAGYTF. The CDR3 DNA reads as TGTGCCAGCTCCCAGAGGAGGGGCTCGGCCGGCTACACCTTC.

The genes are TRBV6-2 or TRBV6-3 and TRBJ2-3; 12 bases fit TRBD2. V lost 0 bases and J lost 2; bases outside the gene matches: 3. This CDR3 has 17 residues. Per germline, CDR1 MNHEY and CDR2 SVGEGT. The DNA of the CDR3 is TGTGCCAGCAGTTACTCGTGGACTAGCGGGGCCACAGATACGCAGTATTTT. Translated: CASSYSWTSGATDTQYF.

V and J are TRBV7-3 and TRBJ1-1; possibly TRBD1 for D (6 bases). The CDR3 loop spans 15 amino acids. Per the germline V gene, CDR1 is SGHTA and CDR2 is FQGTGA. Trimming cost V 5 bases and J 7 bases, with 20 bases left between them. CDR3 DNA: TGTGCCAGCAGCCTCCAGTCGCAGCGGGACATTGAAGCTTTCTTT. Its protein is CASSLQSQRDIEAFF. Filled out from reference TRBV7-3 and TRBJ1-1, the complete variable domain reads GAGVSQTPSNKVTEKGKYVELRCDPISGHTALYWYRQSLGQGPEFLIYFQGTGAADDSGLPNDRFFAVRPEGSVSTLKIQRTERGDSAVYLCASSLQSQRDIEAFFGQGTRLTVV.